A selection of T cell receptor beta chains follows, all from one sample in a study of human T cells and chemical hapten exposure. Via MiXCR, TCRdb re-called the RACE reads, giving one row per CDR3 protein. The sample has 80,000 to 100,000 distinct CDR3 sequences; roughly an eighth are singletons. The material sequenced was whole blood, taken in connection with sensitization to the hapten diphenylcyclopropenone (DPC). The origin of the receptors is a woman between 35 and 50 years old with alopecia areata. Some clones in this sample may be carry-over from other donors' samples. Each CDR3 is given with its conserved first and last residue. Each record gives: J gene, V gene, D gene, clone size, CDR3 protein, CDR3 DNA. A D gene is named only where the DNA matches it firmly. Expanded clones are given a class, and other clones once, few, many or no size at all.

>TRBJ2-3|TRBV28|-|many
CASSLLPGVDTQYF
TGTGCCAGCAGTCTTCTTCCGGGGGTAGATACGCAGTATTTT
>TRBJ2-3|TRBV6-1|-|-
CASSEGRVRTDTQYF
TGTGCCAGCAGTGAGGGCAGGGTGAGGACAGATACGCAGTATTTT
>TRBJ2-1|TRBV12-3/TRBV12-4|-|-
CASSFSGRAWDEQFF
TGTGCCAGCAGTTTTTCCGGGAGAGCCTGGGATGAGCAGTTCTTC
>TRBJ2-3|TRBV12-3/TRBV12-4|-|-
CASTLGTDTQYF
TGTGCCAGCACCTTGGGCACAGATACGCAGTATTTT
>TRBJ2-1|TRBV28|TRBD1|few
CASSSYVTGGQSSNEQFF
TGTGCCAGCAGTAGCTACGTAACAGGGGGCCAAAGTAGCAATGAGCAGTTCTTC
>TRBJ2-7|TRBV28|TRBD2|-
CASSTRTSGSYEQYF
TGTGCCAGCAGCACAAGGACTAGCGGGTCCTACGAGCAGTACTTC
>TRBJ2-7|TRBV6-6|TRBD2|many
CASSRRGLAVAGHEQYF
TGTGCCAGCAGCCGCCGCGGACTAGCGGTGGCGGGGCACGAGCAGTACTTC
>TRBJ1-1|TRBV9|-|few
CASSLDGGLDEAFF
TGTGCCAGCAGCTTGGACGGGGGGCTGGATGAAGCTTTCTTT
>TRBJ1-3|TRBV7-2|-|-
CASSRGRTGNTIYF
TGTGCCAGCAGCCGCGGCAGGACTGGAAACACCATATATTTT
>TRBJ2-1|TRBV12-3/TRBV12-4|TRBD2|-
CASIPGYVTSGIPDSYNEQFF
TGTGCCAGCATCCCGGGTTATGTAACTAGCGGGATTCCCGACTCCTACAATGAGCAGTTCTTC
>TRBJ1-5|TRBV12-3/TRBV12-4|TRBD1|few
CASSSPGQGGNQPQHF
TGTGCCAGCAGTTCCCCGGGACAGGGAGGCAATCAGCCCCAGCATTTT
>TRBJ1-2|TRBV20-1|TRBD1|-
CSARRDSLYGYTF
TGCAGTGCTAGACGGGACAGCCTTTATGGCTACACCTTC
>TRBJ2-3|TRBV7-8|TRBD2|many
CASSLWTSGSTDTQYF
TGTGCCAGCAGCTTGTGGACTAGCGGGAGCACAGATACGCAGTATTTT
>TRBJ2-2|TRBV30|-|few
CAWREVSSNTGELFF
TGTGCCTGGAGAGAGGTGTCCTCGAACACCGGGGAGCTGTTTTTT
>TRBJ2-5|TRBV20-1|TRBD2|many
CPGRGSGRAQETQYF
TGCCCCGGTAGGGGCAGCGGGAGGGCCCAAGAGACCCAGTACTTC
>TRBJ2-7|TRBV24-1|TRBD2|-
CATSSSGRAREQYF
TGTGCCACGTCGTCCAGCGGGAGGGCCCGGGAGCAGTACTTC
>TRBJ1-2|TRBV6-5|TRBD1|few
CASSDRGAANYGYTF
TGTGCCAGCAGTGACAGGGGGGCCGCTAACTATGGCTACACCTTC
>TRBJ2-7|TRBV11-2|-|-
CASMEIDRKATEQYF
TGTGCCAGTATGGAAATCGACAGGAAAGCCACGGAGCAGTACTTC
>TRBJ2-5|TRBV2|TRBD1|many
CASSDGDSHQETQYF
TGTGCCAGCAGTGACGGGGACAGCCACCAAGAGACCCAGTACTTC
>TRBJ1-5|TRBV2|-|-
CASNRIPNQPQHF
TGTGCCAGCAACAGGATCCCCAATCAGCCCCAGCATTTT
>TRBJ1-2|TRBV20-1|-|-
CSAREQDNYGYTF
TGCAGTGCCCGGGAACAGGATAACTATGGCTACACCTTC
>TRBJ1-2|TRBV3-1|-|-
CASSQDGYGYTF
TGTGCCAGCAGCCAAGACGGCTATGGCTACACCTTC
>TRBJ1-5|TRBV2|TRBD1|many
CASSGDRGRNQPQHF
TGTGCCAGCAGTGGGGACAGGGGTCGCAATCAGCCCCAGCATTTT
>TRBJ2-1|TRBV7-9|TRBD2|-
CASSPSGSNDEQFF
TGTGCCAGCAGCCCTAGCGGGAGTAACGATGAGCAGTTCTTC